A selection of T cell receptor beta chains follows, all from one sample in a study of response to subunit inactivated influenza vaccine. TCRdb reprocessed the RT-PCR reads via MiXCR and lists one record per CDR3 protein. The data contain about 190,000 distinct CDR3 sequences, over 13% of them singletons. The material sequenced was CD8+ T cells sorted from PBMCs, taken more than 4 days after vaccination. Receptor source: a man in his forties or fifties who received an inactivated influenza vaccine. Each CDR3 is given with its conserved first and last residue. A D gene is named only where the DNA matches it firmly. Some rows mark clone size as missing; the rest say once, few, many or name a class of expanded clone.

clone_size j_call d_call v_call cdr3_length cdr3_nt cdr3_aa
few TRBJ2-1 - TRBV28 16 TGTGCCAGCAGTCGTTTTTCGGGAGTGGGGCAGCCTGAGCAGTTCTTC CASSRFSGVGQPEQFF
few TRBJ2-7 TRBD1 TRBV5-6 14 TGTGCCAGCAGCCCCGGGACAGGGGTGCGAGAGCAGTACTTC CASSPGTGVREQYF
- TRBJ2-7 - TRBV6-2/TRBV6-3 14 TGTGCCAGCAGTTACCTTGCAGGAACCTACGAGCAGTACTTC CASSYLAGTYEQYF
- TRBJ1-6 - TRBV2 13 TGTGCCAGCCAAGCATTCGAAAATTCACCCCTCCACTTT CASQAFENSPLHF
- TRBJ1-2 TRBD1 TRBV28 14 TGTGCCAGCAGTTACCCGGGACAGACTTATGGCTACACCTTC CASSYPGQTYGYTF
few TRBJ2-1 TRBD2 TRBV30 13 TGTGCCCGGACCGGGACTAACTACAATGAGCAGTTCTTC CARTGTNYNEQFF
few TRBJ2-1 TRBD2 TRBV2 16 TGTGCCAGCAGTGAAGCGGGACTAGCGGGTTACAATGAGCAGTTCTTC CASSEAGLAGYNEQFF
few TRBJ2-1 TRBD2 TRBV6-5 14 TGTGCCAGCAGTTACTGGAGCGGGAGCGATGAGCAGTTCTTC CASSYWSGSDEQFF
few TRBJ2-1 - TRBV18 13 TGTGCCAGCTCACCATACAGAGCGAATGAGCAGTTCTTC CASSPYRANEQFF
many TRBJ2-1 TRBD2 TRBV27 13 TGTGCCAGCAGTCCCGGACTAGCGGGGGAGCAGTTCTTC CASSPGLAGEQFF
- TRBJ2-1 - TRBV2 15 TGTGCCACCTCTTTCGGGCGACAGCCAAAGGATGAGCAGTTCTTC CATSFGRQPKDEQFF
few TRBJ2-5 - TRBV5-1 14 TGCGCCAGCAGCTCTTGGACTGCCCAAGAGACCCAGTACTTC CASSSWTAQETQYF
few TRBJ1-2 TRBD1 TRBV9 14 TGTGCCAGCAAGTCGACAGGGGGCGGCTATGGCTACACCTTC CASKSTGGGYGYTF
- TRBJ2-7 TRBD1 TRBV25-1 13 TGTGCCACCTCCGGGACAGGGGTCGGCGAGCAGTACTTC CATSGTGVGEQYF
- TRBJ2-3 TRBD1 TRBV10-3 18 TGTGCCATCAGTGAGTCGGTTAGGGCAGGGGGAACCACAGATACGCAGTATTTT CAISESVRAGGTTDTQYF
- TRBJ2-1 TRBD2 TRBV20-1 18 TGCAGTGCTGTAGGACTAGAGGGAGAGGGTACGCCTTACAATGAGCAGTTCTTC CSAVGLEGEGTPYNEQFF
- TRBJ2-2 TRBD1 TRBV4-1 17 TGCGCCAGCAGCCAACCTCGGACAGGGAGGAACACCGGGGAGCTGTTTTTT CASSQPRTGRNTGELFF
many TRBJ2-3 - TRBV4-2 17 TGTGCCAGCAGCCAAGACCGAGGCACAACTCGCACAGATACGCAGTATTTT CASSQDRGTTRTDTQYF
- TRBJ1-3 - TRBV13 16 TGTGCCAGCAGCATAAGACAGGCTCGGCCTGGAAACACCATATATTTT CASSIRQARPGNTIYF
- TRBJ1-2 - TRBV5-1 14 TGCGCCAGCGCCGACAGTACTTGGAGCTATGGCTACACCTTC CASADSTWSYGYTF
- TRBJ1-1 - TRBV21-1 17 TGTGCCAGCAGCAAAGCGGCACAGTCTGTGATGAACACTGAAGCTTTCTTT CASSKAAQSVMNTEAFF
few TRBJ2-7 TRBD2 TRBV29-1 14 TGCAGCGTTGAAGGGACTAGCGGGAGCAACGAGCAGTACTTC CSVEGTSGSNEQYF
few TRBJ2-1 TRBD2 TRBV7-9 14 TGTGCCAGCAGCACCCTAGCGGGGGGGCCTGAGCAGTTCTTC CASSTLAGGPEQFF
once TRBJ2-7 - TRBV19 14 TGTGCCAGTAGTATATTCAGGTTCTCCTACGAGCAGTACTTC CASSIFRFSYEQYF
- TRBJ2-7 - TRBV24-1 15 TGTGCCACCAGTGGAGGCCCAGGGAGCTCCTACGAGCAGTACTTC CATSGGPGSSYEQYF
few TRBJ2-2 - TRBV7-3 13 TGTGCCAGCAGCTTACCGGGGGCCGGGGAGCTGTTTTTT CASSLPGAGELFF
many TRBJ2-1 - TRBV12-3/TRBV12-4 13 TGTGCCAGCAGTTTTAGCCTCGTGGATGAGCAGTTCTTC CASSFSLVDEQFF
many TRBJ2-1 - TRBV6-2/TRBV6-3 15 TGTGCCAGCAGAAGTCCGGGGCTCTCCTACAATGAGCAGTTCTTC CASRSPGLSYNEQFF
- TRBJ2-7 - TRBV7-9 16 TGTGCCAGCAGCTTTTCCCGCGGGCAGGGCGACTACGAGCAGTACTTC CASSFSRGQGDYEQYF
many TRBJ1-5 - TRBV28 15 TGTGCCAGCAGTTTATCATTAGGGGGGAGTCAGCCCCAGCATTTT CASSLSLGGSQPQHF
few TRBJ2-7 TRBD1 TRBV6-5 13 TGTGCCAGCTGTAACAGGGGGCCTTACGAGCAGTACTTC CASCNRGPYEQYF
- TRBJ1-1 - TRBV20-1 16 TGCTGTGCTAGTCGGGGCACCCATCCCCCGAACACTGAAGCTTTCTTT CCASRGTHPPNTEAFF
- TRBJ2-1 - TRBV10-3 13 TGTGCCATGGCGGGACTTAACGACAATGAGCAGTTCTTC CAMAGLNDNEQFF
- TRBJ2-1 TRBD2 TRBV12-3/TRBV12-4 15 TGTGCCAGCAGGACGACTAGCGGGGGGGAGAATGAGCAGTTCTTC CASRTTSGGENEQFF
- TRBJ2-5 TRBD1 TRBV6-1 15 TGTGCCAGCAGTATTACAGACAGGGGTTCTGAGACCCAGTACTTC CASSITDRGSETQYF
many TRBJ2-4 - TRBV25-1 14 TGTGCCAGCAGTGAGAGGAGGGGTAACAACATTCAGTACTTC CASSERRGNNIQYF
- TRBJ2-2 TRBD2 TRBV6-5 18 TGTGCCAGCAGTTACTCGGTGCTAGCGGGAGTGAACACCGGGGAGCTGTTTTTT CASSYSVLAGVNTGELFF
- TRBJ2-1 - TRBV30 13 TGTGCCTGGAGTGAAGGGAGGGGGTACGAGCAGTTCTTC CAWSEGRGYEQFF
- TRBJ2-1 TRBD2 TRBV15 14 TGTGCCATGAAACTAGCGGGAGGGTTGGGTGAGCAGTTCTTC CAMKLAGGLGEQFF
few TRBJ2-3 - TRBV9 17 TGTGCCAGCAGCGTAGCAGTTGACGGGAGAGGCACAGATACGCAGTATTTT CASSVAVDGRGTDTQYF
- TRBJ2-2 TRBD1 TRBV7-9 16 TGTGCCAGCAGCCCACTGGGACAGGGGGTCACCGGGGAGCTGTTTTTT CASSPLGQGVTGELFF
- TRBJ2-7 - TRBV11-2 12 TGTGCCAGCAGCTCGCCCCTGGGGGAGCAGTACTTC CASSSPLGEQYF
- TRBJ2-7 TRBD1 TRBV28 14 TGTGCCAGCAGTTACGGGACAGACGCCTACGAGCAGTACTTC CASSYGTDAYEQYF